This T cell receptor beta chain appears in the sequencing data of a study of T cell responses to AZD1222 COVID-19 vaccine. Study-wide context: Pooling was applied to second doses at about 4 or about 12 weeks.

The CDR3 is 11 amino acids. The germline V and J ends were trimmed by 0 bases and 4 bases, with 0 bases remaining between them. CDR1 is GTSNPN, CDR2 SVGIG, per germline (reference sequence). Findings and limits, study-wide: Only after the peak T cell response were repertoires sampled. Clonal diversity was possibly underestimated, and white British individuals and females predominated among donors. The study found vaccine-associated CD4 TCRs spanning spike, dominant at 160-218 and 743-854.

Profiled with immunoSEQ multiplex PCR; TCRdb holds only in-frame clones, not every one. The sample has over 100,000 clones, under 90% seen once. With respect to this clone: No antigen is known for it.

The gene calls are TRBV30 and TRBJ2-2; D gene unclear. The origin of this receptor is an adult in good health. This specimen was peripheral blood, taken on day 0 of AZD1222 vaccination. CDR3: CAWSVTGELFF. CDR3 nucleotide sequence: TGTGCCTGGAGTGTCACCGGGGAGCTGTTTTTT.